The T cell receptor beta chain described here comes from a study of beta chain features in type 1 diabetes. Study details: Sorted cells from all samples, numbering about 98 million, were examined. Points from the study as a whole: All four CD4+ subsets from Type 1 diabetes patients carried moderately but significantly shorter TCRB CDR3s. There was a possibility that cDNA sequencing over-represented cells with high TCR expression. Across patients, naive, central memory and Treg TCRB repertoires exhibited apparently greater similarity than was observed across healthy donors.

The CDR3 is 14 amino acids. Germline loops: CDR1 MGHRA, CDR2 YSYEKL. V was trimmed by 0 bases and J by 6 bases, leaving 9 bases between them. This clone appeared a few times. What it binds is unknown. As every portion of the isolated RNA was reverse transcribed, the sequencing read expressed TCRB transcripts. Reads from naive, central memory and regulatory T cell samples averaged roughly 3.3 million. Here immunoSEQ multiplex PCR was the method, and the copy in TCRdb shows in-frame clones only, minus some. The table has roughly 700,000 clones, over 10% seen once; the top ten hold 0.02% to 0.025%. Sequences were obtained from naive CD4+ T cells from blood. The TCR comes from a man between 18 and 29 years old with type 1 diabetes. V and J are TRBV4-1 and TRBJ2-1; tentatively, D is TRBD2 (6 bases). This CDR3 is CASSQDWRANEQFF. CDR3 DNA: TGCGCCAGCAGCCAAGACTGGAGGGCCAATGAGCAGTTCTTC.